The entry that follows covers one T cell receptor (beta chain) sequence. The sample is drawn from a study of T-cell memory formation after mild COVID-19. Study-wide background: Largely donor-specific sequence clusters came from a couple of donors.

TCRalpha and TCRbeta libraries used 5'RACE with constant-segment primers and UMIs. Via MiXCR, TCRdb re-called the 5' RACE reads, giving one row per CDR3 protein. The sample yields roughly 80,000 distinct CDR3 sequences, about 23% seen once. Sequenced input: PBMCs or a T cell subset sorted from them (not recorded which). This clonotype was obtained from a man younger than 30 who had mild COVID-19 (a few samples of this study predate the infection). Cell type and time point are not known.

As DNA, the CDR3 is TGTGCCAGCAGCCAGGAGGCCGGGGGGGCCGGTGAGACCCAGTACTTC. The encoded protein is CASSQEAGGAGETQYF. This chain links TRBV3-1 with TRBJ2-5; TRBD2 aligns across 8 bases. V was pared by 3 bases and J by 5 bases, with 11 bases of the junction left unmatched. Germline values: CDR1 LGHDT, CDR2 YNNKEL (reference sequence). The CDR3 runs 16 residues.